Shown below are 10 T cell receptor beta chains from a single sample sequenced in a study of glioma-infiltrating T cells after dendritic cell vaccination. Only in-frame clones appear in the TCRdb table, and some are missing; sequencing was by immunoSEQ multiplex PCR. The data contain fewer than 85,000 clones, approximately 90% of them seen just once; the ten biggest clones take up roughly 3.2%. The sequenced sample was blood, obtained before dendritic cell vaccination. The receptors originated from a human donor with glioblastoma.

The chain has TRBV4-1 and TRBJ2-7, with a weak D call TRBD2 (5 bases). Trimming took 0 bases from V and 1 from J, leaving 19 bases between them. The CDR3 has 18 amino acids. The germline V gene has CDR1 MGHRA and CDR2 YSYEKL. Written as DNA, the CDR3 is TGCGCCAGCAGCCAAGATATCGTTAGGCTGCGGGTGTCCTACGAGCAGTACTTC. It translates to CASSQDIVRLRVSYEQYF.

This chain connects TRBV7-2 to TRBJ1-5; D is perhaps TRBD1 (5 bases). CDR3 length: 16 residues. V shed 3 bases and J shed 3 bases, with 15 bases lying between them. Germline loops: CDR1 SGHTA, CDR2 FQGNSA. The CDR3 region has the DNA TGTGCCAGCAGCTTTGCCGGGGGGTCGAACAATCAGCCCCAGCATTTT. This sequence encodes CASSFAGGSNNQPQHF.

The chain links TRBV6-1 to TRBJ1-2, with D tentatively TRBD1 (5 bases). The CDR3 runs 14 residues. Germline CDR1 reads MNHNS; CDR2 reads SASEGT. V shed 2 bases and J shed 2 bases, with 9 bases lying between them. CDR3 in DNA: TGTGCCAGCAGTGAATGGCAGGGAAACTATGGCTACACCTTC. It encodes CASSEWQGNYGYTF.

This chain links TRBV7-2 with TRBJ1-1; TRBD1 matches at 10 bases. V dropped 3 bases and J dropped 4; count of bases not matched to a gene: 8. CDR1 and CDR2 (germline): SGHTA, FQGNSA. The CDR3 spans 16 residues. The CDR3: CASSLGGQGFITEAFF. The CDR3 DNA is TGTGCCAGCAGCTTGGGGGGACAGGGGTTTATCACTGAAGCTTTCTTT.

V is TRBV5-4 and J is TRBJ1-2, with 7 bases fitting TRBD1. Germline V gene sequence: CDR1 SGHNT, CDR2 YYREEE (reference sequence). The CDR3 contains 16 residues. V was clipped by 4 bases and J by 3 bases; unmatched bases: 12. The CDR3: CASSRARQGSDYGYTF. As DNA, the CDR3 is TGTGCCAGCAGCAGGGCTCGACAGGGAAGCGACTATGGCTACACCTTC.

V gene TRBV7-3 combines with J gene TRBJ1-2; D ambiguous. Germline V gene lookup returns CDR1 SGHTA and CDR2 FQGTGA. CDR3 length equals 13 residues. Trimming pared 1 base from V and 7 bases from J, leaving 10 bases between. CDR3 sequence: CASSLRAGGGYTF. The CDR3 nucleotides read TGTGCCAGCAGCTTAAGGGCGGGCGGTGGCTACACCTTC.

The CDR3 sequence: CASSLVQGAREQYF. The CDR3 region has the DNA TGTGCCAGTAGCTTAGTCCAGGGGGCTCGCGAGCAGTACTTC. The rearrangement joins TRBV19 to TRBJ2-7; 8 bases match TRBD1. Per the germline V gene, CDR1 is LNHDA and CDR2 is SQIVND (reference sequence). The CDR3 consists of 14 residues. The V and J ends lost 6 bases and 6 bases, in that order; junction bases with no gene match: 10.

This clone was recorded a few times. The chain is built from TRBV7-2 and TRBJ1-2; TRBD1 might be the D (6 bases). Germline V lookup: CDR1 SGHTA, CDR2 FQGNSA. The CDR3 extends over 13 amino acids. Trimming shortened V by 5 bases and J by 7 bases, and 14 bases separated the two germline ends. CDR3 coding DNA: TGTGCCAGCAGCCGGGACAATCTAGGTGGCTACACCTTC. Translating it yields CASSRDNLGGYTF.

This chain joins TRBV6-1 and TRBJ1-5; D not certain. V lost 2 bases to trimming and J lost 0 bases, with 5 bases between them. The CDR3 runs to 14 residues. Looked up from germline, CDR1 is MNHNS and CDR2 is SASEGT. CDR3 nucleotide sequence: TGTGCCAGCAGTGAACAGTTTAGCAATCAGCCCCAGCATTTT. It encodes CASSEQFSNQPQHF.

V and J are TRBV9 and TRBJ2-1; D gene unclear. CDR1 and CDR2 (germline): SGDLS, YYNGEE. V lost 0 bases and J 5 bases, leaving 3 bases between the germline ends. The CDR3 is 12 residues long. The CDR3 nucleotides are TGTGCCAGCAGCGTAGGAGACAATGAGCAGTTCTTC. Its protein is CASSVGDNEQFF. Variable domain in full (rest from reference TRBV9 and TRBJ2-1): DSGVTQTPKHLITATGQRVTLRCSPRSGDLSVYWYQQSLDQGLQFLIQYYNGEERAKGNILERFSAQQFPDLHSELNLSSLELGDSALYFCASSVGDNEQFFGPGTRLTVL.